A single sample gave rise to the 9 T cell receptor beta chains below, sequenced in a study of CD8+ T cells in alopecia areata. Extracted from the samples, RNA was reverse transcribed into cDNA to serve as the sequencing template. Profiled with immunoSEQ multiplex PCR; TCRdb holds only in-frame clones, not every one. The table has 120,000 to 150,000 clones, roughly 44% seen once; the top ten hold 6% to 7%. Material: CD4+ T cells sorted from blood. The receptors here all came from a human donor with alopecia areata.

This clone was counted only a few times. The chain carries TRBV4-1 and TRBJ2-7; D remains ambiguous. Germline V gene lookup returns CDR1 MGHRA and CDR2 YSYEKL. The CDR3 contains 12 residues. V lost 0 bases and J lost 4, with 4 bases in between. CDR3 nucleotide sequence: TGCGCCAGCAGCCAAGATTGGTACGAGCAGTACTTC. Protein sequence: CASSQDWYEQYF.

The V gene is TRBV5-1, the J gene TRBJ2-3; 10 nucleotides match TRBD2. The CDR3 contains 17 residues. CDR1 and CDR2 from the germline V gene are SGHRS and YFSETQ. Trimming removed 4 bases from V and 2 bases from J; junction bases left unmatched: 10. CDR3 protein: CASSLGGSGRHTDTQYF. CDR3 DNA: TGCGCCAGCAGCCTCGGGGGTAGCGGGAGGCACACAGATACGCAGTATTTT. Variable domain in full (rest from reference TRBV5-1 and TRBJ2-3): KAGVTQTPRYLIKTRGQQVTLSCSPISGHRSVSWYQQTPGQGLQFLFEYFSETQRNKGNFPGRFSGRQFSNSRSEMNVSTLELGDSALYLCASSLGGSGRHTDTQYFGPGTRLTVL.

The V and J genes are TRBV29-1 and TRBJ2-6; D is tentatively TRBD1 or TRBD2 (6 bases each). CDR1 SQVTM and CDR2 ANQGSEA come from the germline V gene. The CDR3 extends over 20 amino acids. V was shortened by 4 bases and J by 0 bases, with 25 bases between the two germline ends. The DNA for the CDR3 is TGCAGCGTTGCAGGTGATTCTTTGGGGGGCCGACTCTCTGGGGCCAACGTCCTGACTTTC. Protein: CSVAGDSLGGRLSGANVLTF.

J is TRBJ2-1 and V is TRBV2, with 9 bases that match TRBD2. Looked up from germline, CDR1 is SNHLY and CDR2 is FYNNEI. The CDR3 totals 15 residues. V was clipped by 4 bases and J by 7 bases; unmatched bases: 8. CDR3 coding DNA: TGTGCCAGCAGTGGGGCGGGAGGGCCAGATAATGAGCAGTTCTTC. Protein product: CASSGAGGPDNEQFF.

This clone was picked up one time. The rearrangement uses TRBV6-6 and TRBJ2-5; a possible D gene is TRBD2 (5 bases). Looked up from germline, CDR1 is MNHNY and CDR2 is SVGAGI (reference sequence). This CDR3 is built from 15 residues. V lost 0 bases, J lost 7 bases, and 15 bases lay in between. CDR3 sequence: CASSYSRLARGTQYF. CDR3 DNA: TGTGCCAGCAGTTACTCGAGACTGGCACGGGGGACCCAGTACTTC.

The CDR3 region has the DNA TGCGCCAGCAGCTTGGGCGGGGCGGGACTACCCTACAATGAGCAGTTCTTC. It specifies CASSLGGAGLPYNEQFF. The V and J genes are TRBV5-1 and TRBJ2-1; 7 bases agree with TRBD2. The length of the CDR3 is 17 residues. The J segment lost 2 bases and the V segment lost 0 bases, leaving 8 bases of the junction unmatched. Germline V gene data show CDR1 as SGHRS and CDR2 as YFSETQ.

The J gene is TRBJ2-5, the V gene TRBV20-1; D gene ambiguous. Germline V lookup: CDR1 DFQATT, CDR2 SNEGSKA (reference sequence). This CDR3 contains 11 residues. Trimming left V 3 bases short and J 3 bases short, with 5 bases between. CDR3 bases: TGCAGTGCTAGTTTCAAAGAGACCCAGTACTTC. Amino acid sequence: CSASFKETQYF.

CDR3 DNA sequence: TGTGCCAGCAGTGACTCCGGGACAGGGGGTCGGAAACTGTTTTTT. Amino acids: CASSDSGTGGRKLFF. The chain joins TRBV2 to TRBJ1-4, with 11 bases matching TRBD1. This CDR3 has 15 amino acids. The germline CDR1 and CDR2 sequences are SNHLY and FYNNEI. V lost 3 bases, J lost 11 bases, and 8 bases stayed unmatched. Full variable domain (remainder filled in from reference TRBV2 and TRBJ1-4): EPEVTQTPSHQVTQMGQEVILRCVPISNHLYFYWYRQILGQKVEFLVSFYNNEISEKSEIFDDQFSVERPDGSNFTLKIRSTKLEDSAMYFCASSDSGTGGRKLFFGSGTQLSVL.

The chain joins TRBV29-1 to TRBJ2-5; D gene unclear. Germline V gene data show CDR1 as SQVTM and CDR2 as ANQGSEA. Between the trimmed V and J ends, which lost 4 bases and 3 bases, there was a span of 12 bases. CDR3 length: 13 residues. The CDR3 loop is CSVAGTLEETQYF. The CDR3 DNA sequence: TGCAGCGTTGCGGGTACGCTTGAAGAGACCCAGTACTTC.